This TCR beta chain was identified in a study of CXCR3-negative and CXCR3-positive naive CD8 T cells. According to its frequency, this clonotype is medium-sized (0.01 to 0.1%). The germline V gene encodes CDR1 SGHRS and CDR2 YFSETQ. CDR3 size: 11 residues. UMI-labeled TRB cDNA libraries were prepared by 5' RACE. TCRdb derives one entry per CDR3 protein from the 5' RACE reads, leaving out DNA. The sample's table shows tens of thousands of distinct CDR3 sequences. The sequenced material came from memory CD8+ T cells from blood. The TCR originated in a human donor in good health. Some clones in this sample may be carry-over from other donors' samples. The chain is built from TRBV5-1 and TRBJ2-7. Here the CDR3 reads CASSLANEQYF.